What follows is one TCR beta chain and its context. Its specificity is not known. A total RNA quantity of roughly 3,400 ng went into each TCR library. TCRdb reprocessed the 5' RACE reads, with one entry per CDR3 protein and no DNA. The sample includes about 300,000 distinct CDR3 sequences. The data derive from a study of monozygotic twins with inflammatory bowel disease. Study outcomes and limitations: Using the inverse Simpson index, IBD patients had lower TCRbeta diversity than healthy co-twins.

The receptor was derived from a human donor with ulcerative colitis or Crohn's disease, or a healthy co-twin of an affected twin (not recorded which). The sequenced sample was blood.

CDR3 amino acids: CSARRARGELFF. V gene TRBV20-1 combines with J gene TRBJ2-2. Germline V CDR1 and CDR2: DFQATT, SNEGSKA (reference sequence). The CDR3 is 12 amino acids.